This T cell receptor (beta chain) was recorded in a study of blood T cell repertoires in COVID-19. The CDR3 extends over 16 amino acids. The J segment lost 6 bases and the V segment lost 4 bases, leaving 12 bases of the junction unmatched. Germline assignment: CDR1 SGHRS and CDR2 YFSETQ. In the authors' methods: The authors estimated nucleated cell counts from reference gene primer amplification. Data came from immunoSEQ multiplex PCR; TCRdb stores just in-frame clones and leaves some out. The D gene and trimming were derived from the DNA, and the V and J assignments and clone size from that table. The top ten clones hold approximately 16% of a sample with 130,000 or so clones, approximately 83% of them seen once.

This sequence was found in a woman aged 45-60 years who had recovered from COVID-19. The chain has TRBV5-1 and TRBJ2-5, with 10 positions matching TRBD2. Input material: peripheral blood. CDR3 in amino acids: CASSTSSGGPRKTQYF. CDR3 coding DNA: TGCGCCAGCAGCACCTCTAGCGGGGGCCCGCGGAAGACCCAGTACTTC.